This TCR beta chain is from a study of T cells expressing NK-cell markers. Study background: The sequencing cohort of eight donors included seven HCMV-seropositive individuals and one seronegative individual.

A remark on this clonotype: The antigen is not known.

Per germline, CDR1 SGDLS and CDR2 YYNGEE. The CDR3 spans 14 residues. General study results and limits: These same clonotypes (in several donors) also led the CD3+CD56-NKG2C+ fraction.

With UMIs, 5'RACE template switching was used to make TCR beta cDNA. With the 5' RACE reads reprocessed, TCRdb shows one record per CDR3 protein and no DNA. Its listing shows some 460,000 distinct CDR3 sequences. The sequence was collected from a woman aged 50 to 65 in good health. The specimen sequenced was blood T cells: a sorted CD56 or NKG2C T cell subset, CD4+ or CD8+ T cells, or bulk PBMC T cells (not recorded which). The chain combines TRBV9 with TRBJ2-5; TCRdb names TRBD1, which stays unverified in the absence of DNA. CDR3 in amino acids: CASSVQGRQETQYF.